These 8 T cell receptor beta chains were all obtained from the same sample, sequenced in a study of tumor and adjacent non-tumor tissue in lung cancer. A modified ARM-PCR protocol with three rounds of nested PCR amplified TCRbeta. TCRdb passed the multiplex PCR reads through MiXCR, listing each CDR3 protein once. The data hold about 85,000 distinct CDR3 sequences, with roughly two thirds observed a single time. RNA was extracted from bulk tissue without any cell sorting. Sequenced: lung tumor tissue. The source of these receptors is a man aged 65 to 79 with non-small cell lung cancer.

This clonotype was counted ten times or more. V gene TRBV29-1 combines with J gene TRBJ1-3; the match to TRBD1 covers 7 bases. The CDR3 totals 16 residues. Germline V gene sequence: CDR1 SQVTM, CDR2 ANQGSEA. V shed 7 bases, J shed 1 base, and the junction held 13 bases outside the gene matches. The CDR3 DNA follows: TGCAGCGGTTCCTCTTTCACAGGGGAGTCTGGAAACACCATATATTTT. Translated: CSGSSFTGESGNTIYF.

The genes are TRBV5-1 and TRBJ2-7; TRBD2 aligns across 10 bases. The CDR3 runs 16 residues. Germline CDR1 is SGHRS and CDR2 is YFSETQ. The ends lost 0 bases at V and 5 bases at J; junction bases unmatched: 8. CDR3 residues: CASSLVTSGNVDEQYF. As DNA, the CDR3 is TGCGCCAGCAGCTTGGTAACTAGCGGGAATGTTGACGAGCAGTACTTC.

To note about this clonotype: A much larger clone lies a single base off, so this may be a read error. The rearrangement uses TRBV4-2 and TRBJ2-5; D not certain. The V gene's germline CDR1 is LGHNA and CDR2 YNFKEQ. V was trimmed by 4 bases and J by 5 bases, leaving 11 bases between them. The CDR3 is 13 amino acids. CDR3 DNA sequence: TGTGCCAGCAGCCGACAACTGTGGGAGACCCAGTACTTC. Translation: CASSRQLWETQYF.

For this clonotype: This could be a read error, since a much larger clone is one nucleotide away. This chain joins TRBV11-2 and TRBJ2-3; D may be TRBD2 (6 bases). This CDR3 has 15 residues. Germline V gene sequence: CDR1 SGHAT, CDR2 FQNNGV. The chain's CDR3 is CSSSLEAGTPDMQYF. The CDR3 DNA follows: TGTTCCAGCAGCTTAGAAGCGGGTACCCCAGATATGCAGTATTTT.

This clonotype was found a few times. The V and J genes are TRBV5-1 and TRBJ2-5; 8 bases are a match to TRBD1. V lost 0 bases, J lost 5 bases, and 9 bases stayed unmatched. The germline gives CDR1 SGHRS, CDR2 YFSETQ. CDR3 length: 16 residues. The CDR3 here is CASSLAGQAARETQYF. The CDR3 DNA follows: TGCGCCAGCAGCTTGGCGGGACAGGCGGCGAGGGAGACCCAGTACTTC. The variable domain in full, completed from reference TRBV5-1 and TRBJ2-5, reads KAGVTQTPRYLIKTRGQQVTLSCSPISGHRSVSWYQQTPGQGLQFLFEYFSETQRNKGNFPGRFSGRQFSNSRSEMNVSTLELGDSALYLCASSLAGQAARETQYFGPGTRLLVL.

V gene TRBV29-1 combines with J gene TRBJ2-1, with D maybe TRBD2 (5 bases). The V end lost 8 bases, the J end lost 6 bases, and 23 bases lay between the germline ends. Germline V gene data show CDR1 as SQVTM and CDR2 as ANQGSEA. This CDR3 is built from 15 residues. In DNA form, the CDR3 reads TGCAGCTCCGGTGGGCTGACGGAGGATATCAATGAGCAGTTCTTC. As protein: CSSGGLTEDINEQFF.

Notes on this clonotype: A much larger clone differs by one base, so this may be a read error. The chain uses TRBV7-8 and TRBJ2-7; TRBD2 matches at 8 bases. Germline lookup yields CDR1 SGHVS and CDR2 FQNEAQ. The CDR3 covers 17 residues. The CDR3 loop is CASSFAPRGGGFDEKYF. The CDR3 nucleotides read TGTGCCAGCAGCTTTGCTCCCCGGGGGGGGGGCTTCGACGAGAAGTACTTC.

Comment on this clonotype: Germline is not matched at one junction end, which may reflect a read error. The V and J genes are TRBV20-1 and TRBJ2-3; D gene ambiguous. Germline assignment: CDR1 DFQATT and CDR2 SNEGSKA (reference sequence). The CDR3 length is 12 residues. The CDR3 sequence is CNAFLTADTQYF. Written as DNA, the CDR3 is TGCAATGCTTTCCTCACCGCAGATACGCAGTATTTT.